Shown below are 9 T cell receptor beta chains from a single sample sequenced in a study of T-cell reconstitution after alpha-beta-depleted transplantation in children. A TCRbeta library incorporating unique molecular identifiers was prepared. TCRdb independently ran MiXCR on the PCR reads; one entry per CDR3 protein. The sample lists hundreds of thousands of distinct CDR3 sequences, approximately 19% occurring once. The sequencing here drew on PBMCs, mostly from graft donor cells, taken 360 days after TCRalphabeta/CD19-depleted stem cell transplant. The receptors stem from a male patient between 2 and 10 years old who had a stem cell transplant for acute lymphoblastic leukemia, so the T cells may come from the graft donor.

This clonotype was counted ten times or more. CDR3 loop: CSADKGPGNEQFF. Here the CDR3 DNA reads TGCAGTGCTGATAAGGGACCCGGCAATGAGCAGTTCTTC. The chain uses TRBV20-1 and TRBJ2-1; the D gene could be TRBD1 or TRBD2 (5 bases each). The CDR3 runs 13 residues. V was clipped by 5 bases and J by 6 bases, with 14 bases between them. Per germline, CDR1 DFQATT and CDR2 SNEGSKA (reference sequence).

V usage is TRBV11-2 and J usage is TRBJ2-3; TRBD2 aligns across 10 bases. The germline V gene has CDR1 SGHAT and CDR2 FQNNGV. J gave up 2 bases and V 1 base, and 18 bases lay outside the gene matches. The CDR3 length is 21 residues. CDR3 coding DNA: TGTGCCAGCAGCTTAGGGGTGGTTTCTAGCGGGGGTCACCGATCCACAGATACGCAGTATTTT. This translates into CASSLGVVSSGGHRSTDTQYF.

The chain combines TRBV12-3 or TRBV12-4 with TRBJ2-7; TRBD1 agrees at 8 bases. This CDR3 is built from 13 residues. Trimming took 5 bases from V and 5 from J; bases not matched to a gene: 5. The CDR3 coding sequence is TGTGCCAGCAGTCCTACAGGGGGTCACGAGCAGTACTTC. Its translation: CASSPTGGHEQYF.

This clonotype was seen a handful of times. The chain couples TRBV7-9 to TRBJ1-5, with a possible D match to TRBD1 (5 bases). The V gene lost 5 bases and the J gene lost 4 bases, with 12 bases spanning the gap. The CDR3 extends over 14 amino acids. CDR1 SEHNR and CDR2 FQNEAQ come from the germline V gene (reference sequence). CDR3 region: CASSPTSGNQPQHF. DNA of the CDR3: TGTGCCAGCAGCCCGACATCAGGGAATCAGCCCCAGCATTTT.

The CDR3 DNA reads as TGTGCCAGCAGTATCCCTGACAGGGTGAGCACAGATACGCAGTATTTT. It specifies CASSIPDRVSTDTQYF. The rearrangement joins TRBV2 to TRBJ2-3; TRBD1 matches at 7 bases. The germline CDR1 and CDR2 sequences are SNHLY and FYNNEI. V shed 5 bases and J 0 bases; nucleotides not matched to a gene: 8. This CDR3 has 16 residues.

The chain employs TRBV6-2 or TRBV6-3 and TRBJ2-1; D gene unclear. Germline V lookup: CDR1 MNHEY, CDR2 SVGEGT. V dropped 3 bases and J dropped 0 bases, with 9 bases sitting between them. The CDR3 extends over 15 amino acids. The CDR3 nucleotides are TGTGCCAGCAGTTATAGGGTAAGCTCCTACAATGAGCAGTTCTTC. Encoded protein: CASSYRVSSYNEQFF.

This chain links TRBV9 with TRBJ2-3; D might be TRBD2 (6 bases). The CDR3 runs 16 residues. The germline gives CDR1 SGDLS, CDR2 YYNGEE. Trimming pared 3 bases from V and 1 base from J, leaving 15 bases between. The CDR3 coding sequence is TGTGCCAGCAGCGGAGAGAGGGGAGGCGGCACAGATACGCAGTATTTT. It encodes CASSGERGGGTDTQYF.

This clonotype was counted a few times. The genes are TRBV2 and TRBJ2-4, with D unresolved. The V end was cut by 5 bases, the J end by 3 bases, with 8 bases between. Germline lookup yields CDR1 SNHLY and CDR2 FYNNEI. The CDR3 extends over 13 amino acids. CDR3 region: CASSWVGKNIQYF. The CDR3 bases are TGTGCCAGCAGTTGGGTCGGCAAAAACATTCAGTACTTC.

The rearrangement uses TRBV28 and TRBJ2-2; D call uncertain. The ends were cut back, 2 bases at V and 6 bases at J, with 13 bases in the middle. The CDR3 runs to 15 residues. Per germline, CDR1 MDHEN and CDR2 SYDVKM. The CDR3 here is CASSLGSWAPGELFF. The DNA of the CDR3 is TGTGCCAGCAGTTTAGGTTCTTGGGCCCCCGGGGAGCTGTTTTTT.